This T cell receptor (beta chain) was retrieved from a study of T cell responses to AZD1222 COVID-19 vaccine (dated by TCRdb to the early 2020s). For context, the study as a whole: TCR sequencing was performed for 233 trial participants, of whom around 200 were given two doses of AZD1222 and roughly 25 were given two doses of MenACWY control vaccine. Trial participants were enrolled into age subgroups of 18-55, 56-69 and 70-plus years, which contained approximately 150, 28 and 58 TCR-sequenced participants, respectively. Results and caveats for the whole study, not just this receptor: Participants were mostly white British, with more females than males. The authors suggested clonal diversity may have been underestimated. Conclusions about previously exposed vaccinees were limited because only six AZD1222 recipients were SARS-CoV-2 seropositive at baseline. Spike-specific TCR breadth and depth rose significantly after two AZD1222 doses compared with day 0 and with MenACWY recipients. Reportedly, almost half of the unique spike-specific TCRs recognized epitopes lying outside the regions that are mutated in the B.1.351 and B.1.1.7 variants. Because no day 14 peak-response samples were available, the repertoires could be characterized only after the peak T cell response. The 56-69-year group was small, and its depth increase did not reach significance, likely because of low power. CD4 TCRs associated with the vaccine covered the entire spike protein, and the dominant responses were in regions 160-218 and 743-854.

The CDR3 regions of human TCRbeta chains were subjected to immunosequencing. Per the authors' processing: TCRs in the repertoires were matched against a reference library of SARS-CoV-2-specific TCRs that had been generated with the MIRA antigen-specificity platform. Breadth was defined as the fraction of unique TCRs that were SARS-CoV-2-associated. Depth was defined as the fraction of total T cells that were SARS-CoV-2-associated. Using the MIRA data, each spike-specific TCR was assigned both to the spike region to which the TCR was reactive and to a CD4 or CD8 class. Log10-transformed breadth and depth values were compared by one-way ANOVA with Sidak's multiple comparisons tests. Held by TCRdb, this immuneACCESS table contains in-frame sequences only and omits some clones. Under half of the omission traces to an unresolved V gene where checked; the cause of the rest is unknown. The V and J calls and clone size come from that table; D and trimming were worked out from the DNA. The sample includes some 58,000 clones, with 70% to 80% observed a single time. The leading ten clones occupy less than 5% of the sample.

In light of the paper, this sample's time point label describes: about 28 days (+/-7) after the second vaccine dose. AZD1222 recipients with second doses at about 4 weeks or about 12 weeks were pooled, because spike-specific TCR depth and breadth did not differ between schedules. Vaccinee samples came from UK trials COV001 and COV002, including a single-blind randomized controlled phase 2/3 trial of AZD1222 (ChAdOx1 nCoV-19) in healthy adults. For TCRbeta chain sequencing, PBMC samples from trial participants were taken at day 0 and at day 28 after the second dose. Note on this clone: Its cognate antigen has yet to be identified. Base qualities are not at hand, and no much larger clone is one base apart.

The CDR3 runs 14 amino acids, cysteine and phenylalanine included. Only CDR3 DNA remains: 42 bases, in frame from the first base. Trimming removed 3 bases from V and 0 bases from J, leaving 9 bases between the germline ends. CDR1 and CDR2 are read off the germline V gene as MGHDK and SYGVNS. The TCR comes from an adult who received the AZD1222 COVID-19 vaccine. Here the chain combines TRBV25-1 and TRBJ2-7, with TRBD2 perhaps the D gene, on 6 matching bases. Here the sequenced sample was peripheral blood, taken 28 days after the second AZD1222 dose. The CDR3 reads CASSERGSSYEQYF. Here is the DNA: TGTGCCAGCAGTGAGCGGGGTAGCTCCTACGAGCAGTACTTC.